These T cell receptor beta chains were read from a single sample in a study of blood T cell repertoires in COVID-19. The data were produced by immunoSEQ multiplex PCR, yet TCRdb's version contains in-frame clones alone and is incomplete. The sample records hundreds of thousands of clones, approximately 91% being singletons. The material sequenced was PBMCs or T cells enriched from blood (not recorded which). These receptors all come from a man in his fifties or sixties who had recovered from COVID-19. CDR3s include the opening cysteine and the closing phenylalanine or tryptophan. Each record gives: D gene, clone size, V gene, CDR3 length, J gene, CDR3 protein, CDR3 DNA. The D gene is left open where the match is weak. Some rows have no size entry. The others give once, few or many, or a class for an expanded clone.

TRBD2,once,TRBV6-5,15,TRBJ2-7,CASSLPLAGVYEQYF,TGTGCCAGCAGCCTCCCACTAGCGGGAGTGTACGAGCAGTACTTC
.,.,TRBV6-2/TRBV6-3,15,TRBJ2-7,CASSFHRAPGYEQYF,TGTGCTAGCAGCTTCCACCGGGCCCCGGGGTACGAGCAGTACTTC
TRBD1,.,TRBV6-2/TRBV6-3,13,TRBJ1-2,CASSPGQNYGYTF,TGTGCCAGCAGCCCGGGACAGAACTATGGCTACACCTTC
.,.,TRBV5-4,15,TRBJ2-3,CASSLGTNPGDTQYF,TGTGCCAGCAGCTTAGGGACAAATCCGGGAGATACGCAGTATTTT
TRBD1,.,TRBV4-1,16,TRBJ1-6,CASSQGFQGANSPLHF,TGCGCCAGCAGCCAAGGGTTCCAGGGGGCAAATTCACCCCTCCACTTT
.,few,TRBV5-1,15,TRBJ1-1,CASNGPTGLKAEAFF,TGCGCCAGCAACGGACCTACAGGGTTGAAAGCTGAAGCTTTCTTT
TRBD1,.,TRBV25-1,15,TRBJ1-5,CASRPSQGGNQPQHF,TGTGCCAGCAGGCCATCACAGGGGGGCAATCAGCCCCAGCATTTT
.,.,TRBV4-1,14,TRBJ2-1,CASTRPDGNGEQFF,TGCGCCAGCACCCGTCCGGACGGGAACGGGGAGCAGTTCTTC
TRBD2,.,TRBV5-1,15,TRBJ2-1,CASSSGTSGYNEQFF,TGCGCCAGCAGCTCGGGGACTAGCGGGTACAATGAGCAGTTCTTC
.,.,TRBV24-1,16,TRBJ2-1,CATSDKTGGTYNEQFF,TGTGCCACCAGTGACAAGACAGGAGGAACCTACAATGAGCAGTTCTTC
TRBD1,.,TRBV5-1,15,TRBJ1-5,CASSLGTGRTQPQHF,TGCGCCAGCAGCTTAGGGACAGGGAGGACTCAGCCCCAGCATTTT
TRBD2,.,TRBV5-1,16,TRBJ2-3,CASSLALAESTDTQYF,TGCGCCAGCAGCTTGGCGCTAGCGGAGTCCACAGATACGCAGTATTTT
.,.,TRBV28,15,TRBJ1-4,CASSPSGSRGEKLFF,TGTGCCAGCAGTCCGTCCGGGTCTAGGGGTGAAAAACTGTTTTTT
TRBD2,.,TRBV5-8,14,TRBJ2-7,CASSLDQGGYEQYF,TGTGCCAGCAGCTTGGACCAGGGAGGGTACGAGCAGTACTTC
TRBD1,.,TRBV18,17,TRBJ1-1,CASSPRGRGRTNTEAFF,TGTGCCAGCTCACCACGGGGCAGGGGGCGGACGAACACTGAAGCTTTCTTT
TRBD2,.,TRBV2,17,TRBJ2-5,CASLNPTSGRAGETQYF,TGTGCCAGCCTTAACCCAACTAGCGGGAGAGCAGGAGAGACCCAGTACTTC
TRBD1,.,TRBV28,15,TRBJ1-2,CASSTPGQELNGYTF,TGTGCCAGCAGTACGCCGGGACAGGAGTTAAATGGCTACACCTTC
.,.,TRBV2,15,TRBJ1-1,CASSRTTGLTTEAFF,TGTGCCAGCAGCCGGACTACGGGGCTGACCACTGAAGCTTTCTTT
TRBD1,.,TRBV28,15,TRBJ2-7,CASSLPGQGSVEQYF,TGTGCCAGCAGTTTACCGGGACAGGGTTCCGTCGAGCAGTACTTC
.,.,TRBV19,18,TRBJ1-4,CASARGTSAYSTNEKLFF,TGTGCCAGCGCAAGGGGGACATCAGCCTATTCAACTAATGAAAAACTGTTTTTT
.,.,TRBV18,16,TRBJ1-3,CASSPLDNYSGNTIYF,TGTGCCAGCTCACCCTTGGACAACTACTCTGGAAACACCATATATTTT
TRBD1,.,TRBV15,14,TRBJ2-7,CATSRVGQGYEQYF,TGTGCCACCAGCAGAGTAGGACAGGGCTACGAGCAGTACTTC
.,.,TRBV6-5,12,TRBJ1-5,CASRGSNQPQHF,TGTGCCAGCCGGGGGAGCAATCAGCCCCAGCATTTT
TRBD1,.,TRBV9,14,TRBJ2-4,CASSVQGDRNIQYF,TGTGCCAGCAGCGTACAGGGGGATCGGAACATTCAGTACTTC
TRBD2,.,TRBV2,18,TRBJ2-7,CASRLLGTSGSSTYEQYF,TGTGCCAGCAGATTACTCGGGACTAGCGGGAGTTCAACCTACGAGCAGTACTTC
TRBD1,.,TRBV27,16,TRBJ2-5,CASSLPPVTGRETQYF,TGTGCCAGCAGTCTGCCCCCCGTGACAGGGCGCGAGACCCAGTACTTC
.,.,TRBV7-2,14,TRBJ2-3,CASSSETAADTQYF,TGTGCCAGCAGCTCAGAAACCGCGGCAGATACGCAGTATTTT
TRBD2,.,TRBV4-1,17,TRBJ2-1,CASSQEGTSGSTNEQFF,TGCGCCAGCAGCCAAGAGGGGACTAGCGGGAGTACGAATGAGCAGTTCTTC
TRBD1,few,TRBV28,17,TRBJ1-2,CASSSWGQGRLHYGYTF,TGTGCCAGCAGCTCCTGGGGACAGGGAAGACTTCACTATGGCTACACCTTC